The text below deals with one TCR beta chain. Its antigen is undetermined. Germline V gene sequence: CDR1 KGHSH, CDR2 LQKENI. Unmatched junction bases numbered 12, after V lost 6 bases and J lost 8 bases. This CDR3 is built from 14 residues. These data come from a study of T cell responses to AZD1222 COVID-19 vaccine. The data were produced by immunoSEQ multiplex PCR, yet TCRdb's version contains in-frame clones alone and is incomplete. The sample lists around 140,000 clones; approximately 94% were seen once. Whole-study results and caveats: Spike was spanned by vaccine-associated CD4 TCRs, which were dominant at 160-218 and 743-854. Just a handful of AZD1222 recipients were seropositive at baseline.

This sequence was found in an adult in good health. V and J are TRBV18 and TRBJ1-1, with TRBD1 matching 7 bases. The sample in question was peripheral blood, obtained on day 0 of AZD1222 vaccination. This CDR3 is CASSERQGSVEAFF. CDR3 DNA: TGTGCCAGCTCGGAAAGACAGGGCAGTGTCGAAGCTTTCTTT. Based on the CDR3 plus reference TRBV18 and TRBJ1-1, the full variable domain is NAGVMQNPRHLVRRRGQEARLRCSPMKGHSHVYWYRQLPEEGLKFMVYLQKENIIDESGMPKERFSAEFPKEGPSILRIQQVVRGDSAAYFCASSERQGSVEAFFGQGTRLTVV.